The T cell receptor (beta chain) under discussion was sequenced for a study of CD8+CD57+ T cells in acquired aplastic anemia. The study profiled TCR beta VDJ and CDR3 using genomic DNA as template. TCRdb analysed the reads with MiXCR anew, one entry per CDR3 protein. The sample yields 60,000 to 75,000 distinct CDR3 sequences, 45% to 70% seen once. CDR1 is SQVTM and CDR2 is ANQGSEA in the germline V gene. The V segment lost 8 bases and the J segment 0 bases; nucleotides outside the gene matches: 11. The CDR3 covers 15 residues. Material for sequencing was sorted CD4+, CD8+, or CD8+CD57+ T cells (not recorded which) from PBMCs. This TCR was sampled from a human donor in good health, serving as a control. The chain uses TRBV29-1 and TRBJ1-1; TRBD1 agrees at 8 bases. The CDR3 region has the DNA TGCAGCTTGGTGGGACAGGTGAACATGAACACTGAAGCTTTCTTT. It is translated as CSLVGQVNMNTEAFF.